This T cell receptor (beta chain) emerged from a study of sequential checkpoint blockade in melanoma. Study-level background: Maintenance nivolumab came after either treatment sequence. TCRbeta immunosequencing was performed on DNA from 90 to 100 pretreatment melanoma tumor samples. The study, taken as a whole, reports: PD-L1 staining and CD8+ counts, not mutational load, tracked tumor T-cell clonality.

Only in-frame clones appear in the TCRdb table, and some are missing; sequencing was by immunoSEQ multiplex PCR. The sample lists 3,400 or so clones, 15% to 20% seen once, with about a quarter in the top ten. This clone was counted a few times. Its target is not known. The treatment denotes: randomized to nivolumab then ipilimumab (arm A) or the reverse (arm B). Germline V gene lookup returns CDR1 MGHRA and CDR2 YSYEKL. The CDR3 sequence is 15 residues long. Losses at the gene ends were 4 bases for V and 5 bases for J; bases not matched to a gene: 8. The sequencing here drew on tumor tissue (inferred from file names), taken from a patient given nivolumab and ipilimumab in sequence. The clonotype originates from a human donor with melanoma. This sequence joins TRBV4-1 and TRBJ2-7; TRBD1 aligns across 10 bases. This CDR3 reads CASSPRQGASDEQYF. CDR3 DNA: TGCGCCAGCAGCCCAAGACAGGGGGCGAGCGACGAGCAGTACTTC.